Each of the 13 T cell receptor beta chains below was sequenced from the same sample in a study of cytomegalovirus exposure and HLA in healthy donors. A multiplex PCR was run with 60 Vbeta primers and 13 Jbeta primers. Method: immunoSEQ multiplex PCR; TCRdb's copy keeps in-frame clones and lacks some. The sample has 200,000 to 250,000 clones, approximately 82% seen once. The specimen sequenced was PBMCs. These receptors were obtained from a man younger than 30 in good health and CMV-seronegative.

DNA of the CDR3: TGTGCCAGCAGTCCCGGGACATCGAACACTGAAGCTTTCTTT. It encodes CASSPGTSNTEAFF. This chain joins TRBV27 and TRBJ1-1, with a tentative D call TRBD1 (6 bases). In germline, CDR1 is MNHEY, CDR2 SMNVEV (reference sequence). V was clipped by 5 bases and J by 1 base, with 11 bases between them. There are 14 residues in the CDR3.

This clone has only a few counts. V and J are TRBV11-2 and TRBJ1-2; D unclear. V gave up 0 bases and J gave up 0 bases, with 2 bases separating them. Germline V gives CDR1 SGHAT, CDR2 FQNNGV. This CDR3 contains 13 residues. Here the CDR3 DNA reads TGTGCCAGCAGCTTAGATACTAACTATGGCTACACCTTC. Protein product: CASSLDTNYGYTF.

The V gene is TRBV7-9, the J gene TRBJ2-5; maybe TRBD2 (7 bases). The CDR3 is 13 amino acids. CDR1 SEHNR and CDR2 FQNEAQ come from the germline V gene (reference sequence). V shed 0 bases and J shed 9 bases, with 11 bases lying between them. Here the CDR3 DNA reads TGTGCCAGCAGCTTAGCGCTGGGGGGGCCCCAGTACTTC. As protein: CASSLALGGPQYF.

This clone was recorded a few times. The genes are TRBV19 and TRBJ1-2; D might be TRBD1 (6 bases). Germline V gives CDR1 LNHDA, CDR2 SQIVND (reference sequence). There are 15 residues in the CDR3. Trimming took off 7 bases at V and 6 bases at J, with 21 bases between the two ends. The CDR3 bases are TGTGCCAGTACCGTTCCCCGGACAGAAAACCATGGCTACACCTTC. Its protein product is CASTVPRTENHGYTF.

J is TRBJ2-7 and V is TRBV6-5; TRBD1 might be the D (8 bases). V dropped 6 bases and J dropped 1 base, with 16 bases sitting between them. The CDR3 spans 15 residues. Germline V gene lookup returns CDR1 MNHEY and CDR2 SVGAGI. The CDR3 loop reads CASSPTGEGSYEQYF. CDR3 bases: TGTGCCAGCAGCCCGACAGGGGAGGGATCCTACGAGCAGTACTTC.

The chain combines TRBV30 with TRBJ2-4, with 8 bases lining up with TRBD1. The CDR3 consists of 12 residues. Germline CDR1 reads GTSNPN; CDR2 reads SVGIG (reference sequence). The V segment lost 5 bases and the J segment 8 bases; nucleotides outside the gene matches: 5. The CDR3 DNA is TGTGCCTGGGCCGGACAGGGCGACATTCAGTACTTC. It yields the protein CAWAGQGDIQYF.

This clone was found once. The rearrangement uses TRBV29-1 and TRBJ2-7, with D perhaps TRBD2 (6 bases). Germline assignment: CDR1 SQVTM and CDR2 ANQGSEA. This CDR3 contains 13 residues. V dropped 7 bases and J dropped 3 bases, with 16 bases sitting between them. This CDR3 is CSAELAGSYEQYF. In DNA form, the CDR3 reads TGCAGCGCCGAACTAGCCGGCAGCTACGAGCAGTACTTC.

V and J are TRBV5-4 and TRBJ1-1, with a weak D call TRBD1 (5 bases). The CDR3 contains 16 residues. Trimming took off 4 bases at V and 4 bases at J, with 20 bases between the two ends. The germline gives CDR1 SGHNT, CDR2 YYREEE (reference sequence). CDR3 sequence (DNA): TGTGCCAGCAGCCCTCCCATCCAGGGCCCCAGCACTGAAGCTTTCTTT. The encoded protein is CASSPPIQGPSTEAFF.

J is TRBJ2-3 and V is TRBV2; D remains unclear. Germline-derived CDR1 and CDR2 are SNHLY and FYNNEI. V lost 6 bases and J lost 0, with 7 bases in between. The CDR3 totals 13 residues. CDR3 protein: CASSLTSTDTQYF. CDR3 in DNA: TGTGCCAGCAGCCTGACTAGCACAGATACGCAGTATTTT.

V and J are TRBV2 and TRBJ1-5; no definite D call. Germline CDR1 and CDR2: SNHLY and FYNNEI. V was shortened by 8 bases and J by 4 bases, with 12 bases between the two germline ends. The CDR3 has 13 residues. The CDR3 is CASRSQPNQPQHF. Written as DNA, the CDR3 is TGTGCCAGCCGATCACAGCCTAATCAGCCCCAGCATTTT.

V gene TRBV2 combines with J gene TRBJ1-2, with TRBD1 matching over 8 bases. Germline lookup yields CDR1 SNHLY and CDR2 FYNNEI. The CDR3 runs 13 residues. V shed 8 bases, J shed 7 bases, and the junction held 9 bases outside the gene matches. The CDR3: CASSRQGAGGYTF. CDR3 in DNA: TGTGCCAGCTCCCGGCAGGGGGCGGGTGGCTACACCTTC.

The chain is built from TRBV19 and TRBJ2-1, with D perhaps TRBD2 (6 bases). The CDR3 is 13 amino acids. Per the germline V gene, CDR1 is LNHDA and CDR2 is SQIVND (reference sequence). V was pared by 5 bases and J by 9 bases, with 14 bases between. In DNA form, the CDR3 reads TGTGCCAGTAGTCTCGCGGGACTGGGTGAGCAGTTCTTC. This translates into CASSLAGLGEQFF.

The CDR3: CASSLLGAGDHTDTQYF. The CDR3 coding sequence is TGTGCCAGCAGCCTTTTAGGGGCAGGGGACCACACAGATACGCAGTATTTT. The chain couples TRBV4-2 to TRBJ2-3, with D perhaps matching TRBD1 (6 bases). Looked up from germline, CDR1 is LGHNA and CDR2 is YNFKEQ. V lost 4 bases to trimming and J lost 2 bases, with 19 bases between them. The length of the CDR3 is 17 residues.